This T cell receptor beta chain was retrieved from a study of T cell changes during pregnancy in multiple sclerosis. Trimming stripped 2 bases from V and 0 bases from J, with 8 bases between. The germline gives CDR1 MNHEY, CDR2 SVGAGI. The CDR3 is 15 amino acids. Repertoires were generated with immunoSEQ multiplex PCR, while TCRdb's copy carries only in-frame clones and drops some. In the table there are around 68,000 clones, 90% of which are singletons. Here the sequenced sample was peripheral blood, taken in the third trimester of pregnancy. This clonotype was sampled from a female donor with multiple sclerosis, enrolled in a pregnancy study. V and J are TRBV6-5 and TRBJ1-3, with D possibly TRBD1 on 6 matching bases. The CDR3 DNA reads as TGTGCCAGCAGTTACGGGGGCTCCTCTGGAAACACCATATATTTT. Translating it yields CASSYGGSSGNTIYF.